This record covers a single TCR beta chain. Trimming at V came to 2 bases and at J to 1 base, leaving 5 bases not matched to a gene. CDR1 and CDR2 (germline): SGHRS, YFSETQ. The CDR3 length is 15 residues. The data are from a study of siplizumab effects on memory and regulatory T cells. Clones were read by immunoSEQ multiplex PCR, and TCRdb kept only the in-frame ones, dropping some. The sample comprises some 65,000 clones, over 80% of which are singletons, and more than 1.5% rests with the top ten. Material for sequencing was Tregs sorted from blood. The rearrangement joins TRBV5-1 to TRBJ2-5, with 7 bases fitting TRBD1. The sequence was collected from a human donor in good health. CDR3 in DNA: TGCGCCAGCAGCTTCCGACAGGGCCCCCAAGAGACCCAGTACTTC. Encoded protein: CASSFRQGPQETQYF. The variable domain in full, completed from reference TRBV5-1 and TRBJ2-5, reads KAGVTQTPRYLIKTRGQQVTLSCSPISGHRSVSWYQQTPGQGLQFLFEYFSETQRNKGNFPGRFSGRQFSNSRSEMNVSTLELGDSALYLCASSFRQGPQETQYFGPGTRLLVL.